The rows below give T cell receptor beta chains drawn from one sample of a study of T-cell memory formation after mild COVID-19. TCRdb recomputed calls from the 5' RACE reads with MiXCR, one row per CDR3 protein. The table has approximately 100,000 distinct CDR3 sequences, roughly 12% seen once; the top ten hold around 25%. The source material was PBMCs or a T cell subset sorted from them (not recorded which). The receptors come from an adult woman who had mild COVID-19 (a few samples of this study predate the infection). Cell type and time point are not known. The CDR3 runs from the conserved cysteine through the conserved F or W. Fields, in order: J gene, D gene, V gene, clone size, CDR3 DNA, CDR3 protein. D genes are given only for firm matches. The size of a clone is reported for some rows only, either as once, few or many, or as a class for expanded clones.

j_call: TRBJ2-1; d_call: NA; v_call: TRBV7-6; clone_size: many; cdr3_nt: TGTGCCAGCAGCCTATCAGGGGCCCGGGATGAGCAGTTCTTC; cdr3_aa: CASSLSGARDEQFF
j_call: TRBJ2-1; d_call: TRBD2; v_call: TRBV12-3/TRBV12-4; clone_size: NA; cdr3_nt: TGTGCCAGCAGTTTCTATCTAGCGGAACCCTACAATGAGCAGTTCTTC; cdr3_aa: CASSFYLAEPYNEQFF
j_call: TRBJ1-2; d_call: NA; v_call: TRBV4-1; clone_size: NA; cdr3_nt: TGCGCCAGCAGCCAGGGGACCGGGACCGGGTATATTGGCTACACCTTC; cdr3_aa: CASSQGTGTGYIGYTF
j_call: TRBJ2-1; d_call: NA; v_call: TRBV9; clone_size: few; cdr3_nt: TGTGCCAGCAGCGTAGCTGGATCCTACAATGAGCAGTTCTTC; cdr3_aa: CASSVAGSYNEQFF
j_call: TRBJ1-1; d_call: NA; v_call: TRBV7-9; clone_size: few; cdr3_nt: TGTGCCAGCAGCTATCCCGGGACGGTGAACACTGAAGCTTTCTTT; cdr3_aa: CASSYPGTVNTEAFF
j_call: TRBJ2-1; d_call: TRBD1; v_call: TRBV7-3; clone_size: few; cdr3_nt: TGTGCCAGCAGCCAGCACGGACAGGGTGGCAATGAGCAGTTCTTC; cdr3_aa: CASSQHGQGGNEQFF
j_call: TRBJ2-3; d_call: TRBD2; v_call: TRBV4-1; clone_size: few; cdr3_nt: TGCGCCAGCAGCCCAGAGAGCGGGGGAACGCAGTATTTT; cdr3_aa: CASSPESGGTQYF
j_call: TRBJ2-7; d_call: NA; v_call: TRBV5-1; clone_size: few; cdr3_nt: TGCGCCAGCAGCCCGGGTCCCGCCGAGCAGTACTTC; cdr3_aa: CASSPGPAEQYF
j_call: TRBJ1-5; d_call: NA; v_call: TRBV12-3/TRBV12-4; clone_size: few; cdr3_nt: TGTGCCAGCAGTCCACCCGCATGGAATCAGCCCCAGCATTTT; cdr3_aa: CASSPPAWNQPQHF
j_call: TRBJ1-2; d_call: NA; v_call: TRBV5-1; clone_size: NA; cdr3_nt: TGCGCCAGCAGCTTGGAAGGGACGGAGGATGGCTACACCTTC; cdr3_aa: CASSLEGTEDGYTF
j_call: TRBJ2-7; d_call: NA; v_call: TRBV19; clone_size: NA; cdr3_nt: TGTGCCAGTAGTACCTTCCTGGGGGCCTCATACGAGCAGTACTTC; cdr3_aa: CASSTFLGASYEQYF
j_call: TRBJ2-7; d_call: NA; v_call: TRBV27; clone_size: few; cdr3_nt: TGTCCCAACTACGAGCAGTACTTC; cdr3_aa: CPNYEQYF
j_call: TRBJ2-1; d_call: TRBD2; v_call: TRBV24-1; clone_size: NA; cdr3_nt: TGTGCCACCAGTGATCGGGATTGGGCGGGGGGCACCTACAATGAGCAGTTCTTC; cdr3_aa: CATSDRDWAGGTYNEQFF
j_call: TRBJ1-5; d_call: NA; v_call: TRBV19; clone_size: NA; cdr3_nt: TGTGCCAGTAGTAGCTGGATCCGGGATCAGCCCCAGCATTTT; cdr3_aa: CASSSWIRDQPQHF
j_call: TRBJ1-4; d_call: NA; v_call: TRBV6-6; clone_size: NA; cdr3_nt: TGTGCCAGCAGCAAATCCCCTAGGGCGGCTAATGAAAAACTGTTTTTT; cdr3_aa: CASSKSPRAANEKLFF
j_call: TRBJ2-7; d_call: NA; v_call: TRBV18; clone_size: NA; cdr3_nt: TGTGCCAGCTCACCCCCAGGGGGAGGGAACTACGAGCAGTACTTC; cdr3_aa: CASSPPGGGNYEQYF
j_call: TRBJ1-3; d_call: NA; v_call: TRBV7-9; clone_size: few; cdr3_nt: TGTGCCAGCAGTCGGCCACCATCAGATTCTGGAAACACCATATATTTT; cdr3_aa: CASSRPPSDSGNTIYF
j_call: TRBJ1-1; d_call: NA; v_call: TRBV29-1; clone_size: few; cdr3_nt: TGCAGCGTTCGACTAAGGGACACTGAAGCTTTCTTT; cdr3_aa: CSVRLRDTEAFF
j_call: TRBJ2-3; d_call: TRBD2; v_call: TRBV30; clone_size: few; cdr3_nt: TGTGCCTGGAGGACTAGCGGGGGCCCAGATACGCAGTATTTT; cdr3_aa: CAWRTSGGPDTQYF
j_call: TRBJ2-7; d_call: NA; v_call: TRBV5-6; clone_size: few; cdr3_nt: TGTGCCAGCACCACGGACAGTTCCTACGAGCAGTACTTC; cdr3_aa: CASTTDSSYEQYF
j_call: TRBJ2-7; d_call: TRBD2; v_call: TRBV7-9; clone_size: few; cdr3_nt: TGTGCCAGCGGGACTAGCGGGAACGAGCAGTACTTC; cdr3_aa: CASGTSGNEQYF
j_call: TRBJ2-5; d_call: NA; v_call: TRBV27; clone_size: few; cdr3_nt: TGTGCCAGCTCCCTTAGGGGCCCGAGAGGGACAATAGGGACCCAGTACTTC; cdr3_aa: CASSLRGPRGTIGTQYF
j_call: TRBJ2-1; d_call: NA; v_call: TRBV4-1; clone_size: few; cdr3_nt: TGCGCCAGCAGCCAAGTCGCCGGCAATGAGCAGTTCTTC; cdr3_aa: CASSQVAGNEQFF
j_call: TRBJ2-3; d_call: TRBD2; v_call: TRBV7-2; clone_size: NA; cdr3_nt: TGTGCCAGCAGCCTGATCCTAGCGGGGTGGGATACGCAGTATTTT; cdr3_aa: CASSLILAGWDTQYF
j_call: TRBJ1-4; d_call: NA; v_call: TRBV20-1; clone_size: NA; cdr3_nt: TGCAGTGCTTCTCCCGTGGGAGAGGGTGAAAAACTGTTTTTT; cdr3_aa: CSASPVGEGEKLFF
j_call: TRBJ2-7; d_call: NA; v_call: TRBV3-1; clone_size: NA; cdr3_nt: TGTGCCAGCAGCCCGTACTCAGGGGCCTACGAGCAGTACTTC; cdr3_aa: CASSPYSGAYEQYF
j_call: TRBJ2-1; d_call: TRBD2; v_call: TRBV2; clone_size: NA; cdr3_nt: TGTGCCAGCAGTGACGGTAGCGGGAGCAACAATGAGCAGTTCTTC; cdr3_aa: CASSDGSGSNNEQFF
j_call: TRBJ2-3; d_call: NA; v_call: TRBV12-3/TRBV12-4; clone_size: NA; cdr3_nt: TGTGCCAGCAGTCCCTCAAACGGGCCGAACCCCACAGATACGCAGTATTTT; cdr3_aa: CASSPSNGPNPTDTQYF
j_call: TRBJ2-7; d_call: NA; v_call: TRBV30; clone_size: many; cdr3_nt: TGTGCCTGGAGTGTACCCCCCATCGAGCAGTACTTC; cdr3_aa: CAWSVPPIEQYF
j_call: TRBJ2-3; d_call: NA; v_call: TRBV11-2; clone_size: NA; cdr3_nt: TGTGCCAGCAGCTTTCTGAGGCACCAGGCAGATACGCAGTATTTT; cdr3_aa: CASSFLRHQADTQYF
j_call: TRBJ2-1; d_call: TRBD1; v_call: TRBV5-6; clone_size: NA; cdr3_nt: TGTGCCAGCAGCTTTTCGCCCGGGACAGGGGGTAATGAGCAGTTCTTC; cdr3_aa: CASSFSPGTGGNEQFF
j_call: TRBJ2-5; d_call: TRBD2; v_call: TRBV3-1; clone_size: few; cdr3_nt: TGTGCCAGCAGCTCGACTAGCTTAGAGACCCAGTACTTC; cdr3_aa: CASSSTSLETQYF
j_call: TRBJ2-5; d_call: TRBD2; v_call: TRBV7-2; clone_size: NA; cdr3_nt: TGTGCCAGCAGCTTAGAGGGACTAGCGGGAGGGCCTCAGGAGACCCAGTACTTC; cdr3_aa: CASSLEGLAGGPQETQYF
j_call: TRBJ2-3; d_call: NA; v_call: TRBV28; clone_size: few; cdr3_nt: TGTGCCAGCAGTTTTTACTCTAGCACAGATACGCAGTATTTT; cdr3_aa: CASSFYSSTDTQYF
j_call: TRBJ2-1; d_call: NA; v_call: TRBV6-6; clone_size: few; cdr3_nt: TGTGCCAGCAGTTACGATGTTTCCAGTCCGGCCTACAATGAGCAGTTCTTC; cdr3_aa: CASSYDVSSPAYNEQFF
j_call: TRBJ2-5; d_call: NA; v_call: TRBV27; clone_size: NA; cdr3_nt: TGTGCCAGCTCTGAATCACTCCTGGCCCAAGAGACCCAGTACTTC; cdr3_aa: CASSESLLAQETQYF
j_call: TRBJ2-2; d_call: NA; v_call: TRBV6-6; clone_size: NA; cdr3_nt: TGTGCCAGCAGTTCCGGACAGTTCTACACCGGGGAGCTGTTTTTT; cdr3_aa: CASSSGQFYTGELFF
j_call: TRBJ2-1; d_call: NA; v_call: TRBV20-1; clone_size: many; cdr3_nt: TGCAGTGCTAGGGGTAGCGGAGACAATGAGCAGTTCTTC; cdr3_aa: CSARGSGDNEQFF